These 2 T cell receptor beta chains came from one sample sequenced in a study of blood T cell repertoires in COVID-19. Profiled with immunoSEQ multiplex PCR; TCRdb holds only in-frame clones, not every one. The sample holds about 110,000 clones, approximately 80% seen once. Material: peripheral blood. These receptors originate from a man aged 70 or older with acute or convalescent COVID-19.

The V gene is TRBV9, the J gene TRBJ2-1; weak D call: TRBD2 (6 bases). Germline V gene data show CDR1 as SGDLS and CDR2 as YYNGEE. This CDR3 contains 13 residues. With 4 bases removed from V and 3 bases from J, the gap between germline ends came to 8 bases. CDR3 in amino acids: CASSPDYYNEQFF. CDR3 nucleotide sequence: TGTGCCAGCAGCCCGGACTACTACAATGAGCAGTTCTTC.

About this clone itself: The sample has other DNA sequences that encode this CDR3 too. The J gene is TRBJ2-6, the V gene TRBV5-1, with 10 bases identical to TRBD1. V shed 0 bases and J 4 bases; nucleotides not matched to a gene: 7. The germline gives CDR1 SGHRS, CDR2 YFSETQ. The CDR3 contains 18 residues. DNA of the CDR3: TGCGCCAGCAGCTTGGGGGACAGGGGTCCTCTGGGGGCCAACGTCCTGACTTTC. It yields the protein CASSLGDRGPLGANVLTF.